The clone carrying this T cell receptor beta chain occurred a few times. Amplification of TCR beta CDR3 regions was performed using RNA transcripts as template. The HTBI primer set drove a first-round RT-PCR of the TCR CDR3. TCRdb re-called the multiplex PCR reads through MiXCR, storing one row per CDR3 protein. Among hundreds of thousands of distinct CDR3 sequences listed, 20% to 25% were seen once. This entry comes from a study of T cells in Graves' hyperthyroidism and ophthalmopathy. This receptor was taken from a man aged 25 to 45 with Graves' ophthalmopathy. Sequencing used blood.

For the CDR3, the DNA is TGTGCCAGCAGCGGCCCCGGAGGGGGCTCGCCCCAGCATTTT. Its protein product is CASSGPGGGSPQHF. The V call is TRBV7-2, the J call TRBJ1-5, with 7 bases lining up with TRBD1. Germline lookup yields CDR1 SGHTA and CDR2 FQGNSA. The CDR3 totals 14 residues. V lost 5 bases to trimming and J lost 9 bases; unmatched junction nucleotides: 10.